This T cell receptor (beta chain) was recovered during a study of T cell repertoires and Cas9 in healthy adults listed by TCRdb under 2018. With respect to the entire study: Within the CD4 and CD8 compartments, the researchers characterized SpCas9-reactive T cells in terms of multi-effector potency, cytotoxicity and lineage determination. This study looked at whether people already carry T cell immunity to the Streptococcus pyogenes Cas9 nuclease (SpCas9), the enzyme used in CRISPR gene editing. General findings and caveats noted by the study authors: SpCas9-reactive regulatory T cells were reported to mitigate proliferation and function of SpCas9-reactive effector T cells in vitro.

Healthy humans were used as donors in the study. Trimming accounts for 2 bases at V and 8 bases at J, while the number of junction bases matched to no gene is 8. The CDR1 and CDR2 encoded by the germline V gene are SGHAT and FQNNGV. Inclusive of the bounding cysteine and phenylalanine, the CDR3 is 15 residues long. Of the read, only the CDR3 DNA is kept; its 45 bases are in frame from base 1. Comments on this clone: What this receptor recognizes is not known. No per-base quality is available; no much larger clone lies one base away.

The receptor library was made with the immunoSEQ multiplex PCR assay. TCRdb provides this immuneACCESS table in a form limited to in-frame rearrangements. Some clones are lacking; in checked studies, under half of them reflect an unresolved V gene, and why the rest are absent is not known. A total of some 15,000 clones appear in this sample, roughly 87% of them only once. The leading ten clones occupy roughly 1.5% of the sample. This sequence originates from a human donor in good health. The chain is made from TRBV11-2 and TRBJ1-5; TRBD1 agrees with 8 junctional bases. The source material was Tregs (CD4+, CD25+, CD127-, CD137-, CD154-) from PBMCs; culture status not recorded. The CDR3 protein sequence reads: CASSLHGQGREPQHF. The base sequence is TGTGCCAGCAGCTTACATGGACAGGGTCGAGAGCCCCAGCATTTT. Here the CDR3 is joined to the reference TRBV11-2 and TRBJ1-5 genes, and the full variable domain is: EAGVAQSPRYKIIEKRQSVAFWCNPISGHATLYWYQQILGQGPKLLIQFQNNGVVDDSQLPKDRFSAERLKGVDSTLKIQPAKLEDSAVYLCASSLHGQGREPQHFGDGTRLSIL.